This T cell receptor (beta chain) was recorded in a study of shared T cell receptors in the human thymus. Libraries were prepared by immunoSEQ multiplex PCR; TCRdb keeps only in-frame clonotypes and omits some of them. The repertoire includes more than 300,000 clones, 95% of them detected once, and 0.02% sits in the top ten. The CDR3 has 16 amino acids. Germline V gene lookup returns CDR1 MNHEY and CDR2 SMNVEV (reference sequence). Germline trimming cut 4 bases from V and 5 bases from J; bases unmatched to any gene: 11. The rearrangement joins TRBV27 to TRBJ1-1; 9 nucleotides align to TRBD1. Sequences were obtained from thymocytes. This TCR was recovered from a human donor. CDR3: CASSSYRDRAGTEAFF. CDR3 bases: TGTGCCAGCAGTTCATACCGGGACAGGGCGGGGACTGAAGCTTTCTTT.